This T cell receptor beta chain was profiled in a study of OX40 agonist ivuxolimab in advanced cancers. Study background: Patients' therapy was ivuxolimab, an antibody that acts as an agonist of OX40 (CD134). Patients were roughly 83% male with ages roughly 23 to 79, mean approximately 58.

Trimming shortened V by 5 bases and J by 3 bases, and 13 bases separated the two germline ends. CDR1 is LNHDA, CDR2 SQIVND, per germline (reference sequence). This CDR3 is built from 15 residues. Repertoires were generated with immunoSEQ multiplex PCR, while TCRdb's copy carries only in-frame clones and drops some. Of 67,000 or so clones listed, 80% to 90% were seen once; the top ten hold 2.8%. The clonotype comes from an adult with an advanced solid tumor such as melanoma, head and neck, liver or kidney cancer. Sequences were derived from CD4+ or CD8+ T cells sorted from blood, sampled in a trial of the OX40 agonist ivuxolimab. The chain has TRBV19 and TRBJ1-4; D gene unclear. CDR3 nucleotides: TGTGCCAGTAGTCGCCTCACTGCTTCTAATGAAAAACTGTTTTTT. This gives the protein CASSRLTASNEKLFF. Full variable domain (rest looked up from reference TRBV19 and TRBJ1-4): DGGITQSPKYLFRKEGQNVTLSCEQNLNHDAMYWYRQDPGQGLRLIYYSQIVNDFQKGDIAEGYSVSREKKESFPLTVTSAQKNPTAFYLCASSRLTASNEKLFFGSGTQLSVL.